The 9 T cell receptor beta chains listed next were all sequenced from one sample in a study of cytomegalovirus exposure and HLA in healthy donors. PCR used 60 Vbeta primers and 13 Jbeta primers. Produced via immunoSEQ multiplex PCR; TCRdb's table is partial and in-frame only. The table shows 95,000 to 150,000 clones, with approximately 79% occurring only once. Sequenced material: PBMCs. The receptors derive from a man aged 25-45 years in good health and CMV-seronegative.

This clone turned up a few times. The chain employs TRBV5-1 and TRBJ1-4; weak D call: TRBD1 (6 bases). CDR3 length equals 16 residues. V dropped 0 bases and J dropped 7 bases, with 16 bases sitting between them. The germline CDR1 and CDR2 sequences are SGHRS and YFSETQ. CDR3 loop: CASSLGVNVGGEKLFF. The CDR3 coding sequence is TGCGCCAGCAGCTTGGGTGTAAATGTAGGGGGTGAAAAACTGTTTTTT.

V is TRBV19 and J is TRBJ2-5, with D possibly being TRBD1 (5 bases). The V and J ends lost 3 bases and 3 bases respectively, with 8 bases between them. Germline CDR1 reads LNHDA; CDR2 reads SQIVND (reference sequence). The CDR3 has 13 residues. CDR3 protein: CASSIDRKETQYF. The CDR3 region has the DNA TGTGCCAGTAGTATTGACAGAAAAGAGACCCAGTACTTC. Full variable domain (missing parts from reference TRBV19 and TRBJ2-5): DGGITQSPKYLFRKEGQNVTLSCEQNLNHDAMYWYRQDPGQGLRLIYYSQIVNDFQKGDIAEGYSVSREKKESFPLTVTSAQKNPTAFYLCASSIDRKETQYFGPGTRLLVL.

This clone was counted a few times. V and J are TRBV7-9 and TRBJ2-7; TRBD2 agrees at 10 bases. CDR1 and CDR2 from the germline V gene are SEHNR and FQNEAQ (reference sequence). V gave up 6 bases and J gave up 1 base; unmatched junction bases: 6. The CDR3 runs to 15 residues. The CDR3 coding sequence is TGTGCCAGCAGTTTTAGCGGGGGGAGGTCCTACGAGCAGTACTTC. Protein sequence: CASSFSGGRSYEQYF.

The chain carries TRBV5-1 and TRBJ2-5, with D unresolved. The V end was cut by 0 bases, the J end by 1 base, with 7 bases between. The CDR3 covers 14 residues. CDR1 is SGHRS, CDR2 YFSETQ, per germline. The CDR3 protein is CASSLGAVQETQYF. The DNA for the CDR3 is TGCGCCAGCAGCTTGGGGGCAGTCCAAGAGACCCAGTACTTC.

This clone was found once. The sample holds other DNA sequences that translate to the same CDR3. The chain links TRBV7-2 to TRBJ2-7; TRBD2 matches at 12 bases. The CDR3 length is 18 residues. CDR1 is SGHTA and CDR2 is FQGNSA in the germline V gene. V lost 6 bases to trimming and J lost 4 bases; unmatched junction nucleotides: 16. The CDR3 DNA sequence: TGTGCCAGCAGTCCCCGTCCTAGCGGGGGGGTCAAAGGGTACGAGCAGTACTTC. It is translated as CASSPRPSGGVKGYEQYF. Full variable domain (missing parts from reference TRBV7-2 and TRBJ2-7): GAGVSQSPSNKVTEKGKDVELRCDPISGHTALYWYRQSLGQGLEFLIYFQGNSAPDKSGLPSDRFSAERTGGSVSTLTIQRTQQEDSAVYLCASSPRPSGGVKGYEQYFGPGTRLTVT.

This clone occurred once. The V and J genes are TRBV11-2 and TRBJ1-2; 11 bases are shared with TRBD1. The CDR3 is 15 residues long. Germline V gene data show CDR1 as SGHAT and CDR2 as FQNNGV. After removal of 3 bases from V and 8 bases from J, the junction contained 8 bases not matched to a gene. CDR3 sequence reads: CASSFPGQGVKGYTF. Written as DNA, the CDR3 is TGTGCCAGCAGCTTCCCGGGACAGGGGGTGAAAGGCTACACCTTC. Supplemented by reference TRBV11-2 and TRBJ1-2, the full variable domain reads EAGVAQSPRYKIIEKRQSVAFWCNPISGHATLYWYQQILGQGPKLLIQFQNNGVVDDSQLPKDRFSAERLKGVDSTLKIQPAKLEDSAVYLCASSFPGQGVKGYTFGSGTRLTVV.

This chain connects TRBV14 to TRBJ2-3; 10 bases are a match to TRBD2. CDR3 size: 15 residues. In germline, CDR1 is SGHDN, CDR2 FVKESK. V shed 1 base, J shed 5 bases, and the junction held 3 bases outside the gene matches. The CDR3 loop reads CASSQVAGGIDTQYF. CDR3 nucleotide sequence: TGTGCCAGCAGCCAAGTAGCGGGGGGAATAGATACGCAGTATTTT.

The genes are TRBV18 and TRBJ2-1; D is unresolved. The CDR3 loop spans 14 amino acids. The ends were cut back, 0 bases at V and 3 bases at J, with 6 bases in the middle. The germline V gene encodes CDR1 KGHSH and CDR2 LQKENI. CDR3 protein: CASSPPSYYNEQFF. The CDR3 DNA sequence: TGTGCCAGCTCACCACCGAGCTACTACAATGAGCAGTTCTTC. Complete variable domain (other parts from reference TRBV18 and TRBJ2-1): NAGVMQNPRHLVRRRGQEARLRCSPMKGHSHVYWYRQLPEEGLKFMVYLQKENIIDESGMPKERFSAEFPKEGPSILRIQQVVRGDSAAYFCASSPPSYYNEQFFGPGTRLTVL.

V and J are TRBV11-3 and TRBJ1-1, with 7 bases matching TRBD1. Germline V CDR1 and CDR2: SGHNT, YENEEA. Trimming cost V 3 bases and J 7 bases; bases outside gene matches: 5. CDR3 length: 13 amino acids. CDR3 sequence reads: CASSFTGVNEAFF. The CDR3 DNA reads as TGTGCCAGCAGCTTTACAGGGGTTAATGAAGCTTTCTTT.